This T cell receptor beta chain was retrieved from a study of beta chain features in type 1 diabetes. Whole-study findings and limits: The study notes PCR might favor shorter templates equally in patients and controls. VDJ junctions in type 1 diabetes patients carried more deletions and fewer insertions. Over-representation of high TCR-expressing cells was a possible consequence of cDNA sequencing.

CD4+ cells of the naive, central memory, regulatory and stem cell-like memory types were sorted via CD45RO/CCR7/CD25/CD127/CD95/CD27. Expressed TCRB transcripts were sequenced after all isolated RNA was converted to cDNA. Profiling relied on immunoSEQ multiplex PCR, and the TCRdb table lists in-frame clones only, not all of them. The sample shows 350,000 to 450,000 clones, more than 11% of them seen only once. V lost 3 bases to trimming and J lost 11 bases, with 10 bases between them. The CDR3 spans 11 residues. CDR1 and CDR2 from the germline V gene are MGHRA and YSYEKL. This clone was picked up a small number of times. The target antigen is unknown.

The sample taken for sequencing was naive CD4+ T cells from blood. This clonotype was obtained from a man aged 30 to 45 in good health. This chain joins TRBV4-1 and TRBJ1-1; D is perhaps TRBD1 (5 bases). CDR3 sequence: CASSHQGKAFF. The DNA of the CDR3 is TGCGCCAGCAGCCACCAGGGTAAGGCTTTCTTT.